Following are 23 T cell receptor beta chains from one sample sequenced in a study of shared T cell receptors in the human thymus. TCRdb's copy holds only in-frame clones and misses some; the assay was immunoSEQ multiplex PCR. The sample contains roughly 660,000 clones, roughly 90% of which appear only once. These data also featured in a second study, about human thymus T cells.

The sequenced sample consisted of thymocytes. All receptors come from a boy in the first two years of life with a congenital heart defect.

The genes are TRBV5-1 and TRBJ2-5; 7 positions agree with TRBD2. The length of the CDR3 is 18 residues. With V trimmed by 0 bases and J by 2 bases, 13 bases remained unmatched. Germline CDR1 SGHRS, CDR2 YFSETQ. CDR3 loop: CASSLGGRGVPRQETQYF. Here the CDR3 DNA reads TGCGCCAGCAGCTTGGGAGGGAGGGGTGTCCCACGTCAAGAGACCCAGTACTTC.

This chain links TRBV10-3 with TRBJ1-3; tentative D call: TRBD1 (5 bases). The germline CDR1 and CDR2 sequences are ENHRY and SYGVKD. The CDR3 has 14 amino acids. The V end lost 11 bases, the J end lost 0 bases, and 14 bases lay between the germline ends. CDR3 amino acids: CAADRDSSGNTIYF. CDR3 DNA: TGTGCCGCCGACAGAGATTCCTCTGGAAACACCATATATTTT.

The chain employs TRBV7-8 and TRBJ1-1; 10 bases agree with TRBD1. CDR1 SGHVS and CDR2 FQNEAQ come from the germline V gene. The CDR3 is 17 residues long. J was trimmed by 3 bases and V by 5 bases; bases with no gene match: 12. CDR3 sequence reads: CASSPRGTGDRDTEAFF. In DNA form, the CDR3 reads TGTGCCAGCAGCCCGCGCGGGACAGGGGATAGGGACACTGAAGCTTTCTTT.

This chain connects TRBV15 to TRBJ2-1; 10 nucleotides line up with TRBD2. The V gene end was trimmed by 1 base and the J gene end by 14 bases; junction bases not matched to a gene: 8. The CDR3 loop spans 14 amino acids. CDR1 is LNHNV, CDR2 YYDKDF, per germline (reference sequence). Written as DNA, the CDR3 is TGTGCCACCAGCAGAGCCCGGCTAGCGGGAGTCGAGTTCTTC. Its protein product is CATSRARLAGVEFF.

This clone has only one observation. This sequence joins TRBV4-3 and TRBJ2-5; tentative D call: TRBD2 (6 bases). The CDR3 runs to 15 residues. Germline assignment: CDR1 LGHNA and CDR2 YSLEER. Trimming stripped 4 bases from V and 5 bases from J, with 17 bases between. CDR3 nucleotides: TGCGCCAGCAGCCCCCTCCCGGGAGTAAGGGAGACCCAGTACTTC. Protein: CASSPLPGVRETQYF.

The rearrangement joins TRBV4-3 to TRBJ2-1; TRBD2 agrees at 11 bases. The V segment lost 0 bases and the J segment 1 base; nucleotides outside the gene matches: 11. The CDR3 loop spans 20 amino acids. Germline V gives CDR1 LGHNA, CDR2 YSLEER. CDR3 region: CASSQDTLTSGKGSYNEQFF. For the CDR3, the DNA is TGCGCCAGCAGCCAAGACACCCTGACTAGCGGGAAGGGGTCCTACAATGAGCAGTTCTTC.

V and J are TRBV14 and TRBJ2-7, with 8 bases fitting TRBD2. Trimming removed 1 base from V and 0 bases from J; junction bases left unmatched: 5. The germline V gene encodes CDR1 SGHDN and CDR2 FVKESK. The CDR3 is made up of 16 amino acids. The CDR3 reads CASSQGRTSRSYEQYF. The CDR3 bases are TGTGCCAGCAGCCAAGGTAGGACTAGCCGCTCCTACGAGCAGTACTTC. The whole variable domain, filled in from reference TRBV14 and TRBJ2-7, reads EAGVTQFPSHSVIEKGQTVTLRCDPISGHDNLYWYRRVMGKEIKFLLHFVKESKQDESGMPNNRFLAERTGGTYSTLKVQPAELEDSGVYFCASSQGRTSRSYEQYFGPGTRLTVT.

This chain uses TRBV6-5 with TRBJ2-4; 8 bases line up with TRBD1. The V and J ends lost 7 bases and 7 bases, in that order; junction bases with no gene match: 3. The CDR3 contains 12 residues. Germline CDR1 is MNHEY and CDR2 is SVGAGI. The CDR3 DNA reads as TGTGCCAGCACGGACAGGGTGAACATTCAGTACTTC. Residues: CASTDRVNIQYF.

This clone was recorded a few times. The chain employs TRBV13 and TRBJ2-6, with a possible D match to TRBD1 (6 bases). Germline loops: CDR1 PRHDT, CDR2 FYEKMQ (reference sequence). The CDR3 sequence is 17 residues long. Trimming left V 5 bases short and J 0 bases short, with 14 bases between. CDR3 amino acids: CASSIRQANSGANVLTF. The CDR3 DNA sequence: TGTGCCAGCAGCATTCGACAGGCAAACTCTGGGGCCAACGTCCTGACTTTC.

The chain employs TRBV2 and TRBJ2-1, with D possibly TRBD2 on 6 matching bases. CDR3 length: 17 amino acids. Germline CDR1 and CDR2: SNHLY and FYNNEI. V lost 2 bases, J lost 2 bases, and 16 bases lay in between. This CDR3 reads CASSERRRDPPYNEQFF. In DNA form, the CDR3 reads TGTGCCAGCAGTGAAAGGAGGAGGGACCCCCCCTACAATGAGCAGTTCTTC. Combining the CDR3 with reference TRBV2 and TRBJ2-1 gives the whole variable domain EPEVTQTPSHQVTQMGQEVILRCVPISNHLYFYWYRQILGQKVEFLVSFYNNEISEKSEIFDDQFSVERPDGSNFTLKIRSTKLEDSAMYFCASSERRRDPPYNEQFFGPGTRLTVL.

The chain uses TRBV6-4 and TRBJ2-2; TRBD1 is a possible D gene (6 bases). Germline CDR1 and CDR2: MRHNA and SNTAGT. The CDR3 is 15 amino acids. V was cut by 0 bases and J by 6 bases, with 11 bases left in between. The CDR3 sequence: CASSDSAQGAGELFF. The DNA for the CDR3 is TGTGCCAGCAGTGACTCGGCACAGGGTGCCGGGGAGCTGTTTTTT.

The V gene is TRBV6-4, the J gene TRBJ2-1, with D possibly being TRBD1 (5 bases). This CDR3 has 15 amino acids. V lost 8 bases and J lost 6, with 20 bases in between. CDR1 is MRHNA and CDR2 is SNTAGT in the germline V gene. The CDR3, as DNA: TGTGCCAGCGGGGCCCACCTGCTTTGGCCCAATGAGCAGTTCTTC. Residues: CASGAHLLWPNEQFF.

CDR3 sequence (DNA): TGTGCCAGCAGCCGGGGATACGAGCAGTACTTC. This gives the protein CASSRGYEQYF. This rearrangement joins TRBV7-9 to TRBJ2-7; the D gene is possibly TRBD2 (5 bases). The V and J ends lost 5 bases and 4 bases respectively, with 6 bases between them. The CDR3 runs to 11 residues. CDR1 is SEHNR and CDR2 is FQNEAQ in the germline V gene (reference sequence).

This chain links TRBV28 with TRBJ2-5, with D uncertain. The germline V gene encodes CDR1 MDHEN and CDR2 SYDVKM. Trimming pared 2 bases from V and 2 bases from J, leaving 3 bases between. The CDR3 covers 12 residues. This chain's CDR3 is CASSLPQETQYF. DNA of the CDR3: TGTGCCAGCAGTTTACCGCAAGAGACCCAGTACTTC.

The chain recombines TRBV14 with TRBJ2-1; 9 nucleotides line up with TRBD2. Germline CDR1 SGHDN, CDR2 FVKESK. Trimming took 0 bases from V and 3 from J; bases not matched to a gene: 6. The CDR3 extends over 17 amino acids. The CDR3 DNA reads TGTGCCAGCAGCCAAGATAGGCTAGCGGGAAACTACAATGAGCAGTTCTTC. It codes for CASSQDRLAGNYNEQFF. Full variable domain (rest looked up from reference TRBV14 and TRBJ2-1): EAGVTQFPSHSVIEKGQTVTLRCDPISGHDNLYWYRRVMGKEIKFLLHFVKESKQDESGMPNNRFLAERTGGTYSTLKVQPAELEDSGVYFCASSQDRLAGNYNEQFFGPGTRLTVL.

This clone was recorded only once. CDR3 DNA: TGCGCCAGCAGCCAAGAAGGCGGCTACGAGCAGTACTTC. This gives the protein CASSQEGGYEQYF. The chain carries TRBV4-1 and TRBJ2-7; D gene unclear. CDR1 MGHRA and CDR2 YSYEKL come from the germline V gene. The CDR3 runs to 13 residues. Trimming shortened V by 0 bases and J by 3 bases, and 6 bases separated the two germline ends.

The rearrangement uses TRBV5-1 and TRBJ2-1; tentatively, D is TRBD2 (6 bases). The CDR3 is 15 residues long. Trimming pared 7 bases from V and 8 bases from J, leaving 22 bases between. Germline V gene data show CDR1 as SGHRS and CDR2 as YFSETQ. CDR3 nucleotide sequence: TGCGCCAGCGGGAAGGGGAGCGGGCCGGACGATGAGCAGTTCTTC. Translation gives CASGKGSGPDDEQFF.

CDR3 in DNA: TGTGCCAGTAGTATCAACTGGAGGCAGGAAGTCTACGAGCAGTACTTC. It yields the protein CASSINWRQEVYEQYF. The V and J genes are TRBV19 and TRBJ2-7, with a possible D match to TRBD2 (5 bases). The CDR3 extends over 16 amino acids. Germline V lookup: CDR1 LNHDA, CDR2 SQIVND (reference sequence). Trimming pared 3 bases from V and 3 bases from J, leaving 18 bases between. Complete variable domain (other parts from reference TRBV19 and TRBJ2-7): DGGITQSPKYLFRKEGQNVTLSCEQNLNHDAMYWYRQDPGQGLRLIYYSQIVNDFQKGDIAEGYSVSREKKESFPLTVTSAQKNPTAFYLCASSINWRQEVYEQYFGPGTRLTVT.

The rearrangement links TRBV29-1 to TRBJ1-1; 8 nucleotides line up with TRBD1. The CDR3 totals 13 residues. Losses at the gene ends were 7 bases for V and 5 bases for J; bases not matched to a gene: 9. Germline values: CDR1 SQVTM, CDR2 ANQGSEA. The CDR3 reads CSALTGGGTEAFF. The CDR3 DNA reads as TGCAGCGCCTTAACAGGGGGGGGGACTGAAGCTTTCTTT.

This clone has just one count. The CDR3 loop is CASSLRPWEGPTYEQYF. The CDR3 coding sequence is TGTGCCAGCAGCCTAAGACCATGGGAGGGCCCTACCTACGAGCAGTACTTC. The J gene is TRBJ2-7, the V gene TRBV7-2, with 7 bases fitting TRBD2. The CDR3 loop spans 17 amino acids. The germline gives CDR1 SGHTA, CDR2 FQGNSA. V shed 5 bases, J shed 2 bases, and the junction held 15 bases outside the gene matches.

V and J are TRBV9 and TRBJ2-1; D is perhaps TRBD2 (6 bases). Germline assignment: CDR1 SGDLS and CDR2 YYNGEE. V lost 4 bases and J lost 10, with 18 bases in between. The CDR3 sequence is 14 residues long. CDR3 sequence (DNA): TGTGCCAGCAGCCCCTTCGGGAGCCTAGGGGAGCAGTTCTTC. Translating it yields CASSPFGSLGEQFF.

This clone was seen once. The rearrangement uses TRBV7-2 and TRBJ2-7, with 10 bases that match TRBD2. CDR1 SGHTA and CDR2 FQGNSA come from the germline V gene. The CDR3 is made up of 18 amino acids. V lost 2 bases, J lost 0 bases, and 10 bases stayed unmatched. CDR3 in amino acids: CASSLWLAGEGHSYEQYF. The CDR3 nucleotides are TGTGCCAGCAGCTTATGGCTAGCGGGAGAGGGCCACTCCTACGAGCAGTACTTC.

This clone was counted once. V usage is TRBV11-2 and J usage is TRBJ2-7; TRBD1 aligns across 7 bases. CDR3 length equals 17 residues. Germline-derived CDR1 and CDR2 are SGHAT and FQNNGV. Unmatched junction bases numbered 14, after V lost 3 bases and J lost 3 bases. CDR3 coding DNA: TGTGCCAGCAGCTTGGAAGGGGTAAGGACAGGCTACTACGAGCAGTACTTC. Translating gives CASSLEGVRTGYYEQYF.